Each of the 16 T cell receptor beta chains below was sequenced from the same sample in a study of blood T cell repertoires in COVID-19. Profiling relied on immunoSEQ multiplex PCR, and the TCRdb table lists in-frame clones only, not all of them. The sample yields 200,000 to 300,000 clones, about 87% seen once. Sequencing was done on a sample of PBMCs or T cells enriched from blood (not recorded which). All receptors come from a woman aged 40-49 years with acute COVID-19.

This chain joins TRBV11-3 and TRBJ1-3; D not resolved. The V and J ends lost 6 bases and 0 bases respectively, with 6 bases between them. The germline V gene encodes CDR1 SGHNT and CDR2 YENEEA. This CDR3 region has 13 residues. The CDR3 nucleotides read TGTGCCAGCAGTCCGAGCTCTGGAAACACCATATATTTT. Translating gives CASSPSSGNTIYF.

The chain has TRBV24-1 and TRBJ2-2; 14 bases are a match to TRBD2. V was pared by 9 bases and J by 7 bases, with 6 bases of the junction left unmatched. CDR1 and CDR2 from the germline V gene are KGHDR and SFDVKD. This CDR3 has 15 amino acids. The CDR3 DNA reads TGTGCCACCGGGGGACTAGCGGGAGCGGACGGGGAGCTGTTTTTT. This sequence encodes CATGGLAGADGELFF.

Only one count was recorded for this clone. The chain couples TRBV6-2 or TRBV6-3 to TRBJ2-1; D gene uncertain. The V and J ends lost 2 bases and 9 bases respectively, with 11 bases between them. Germline CDR1 reads MNHEY; CDR2 reads SVGEGT. This CDR3 has 13 amino acids. This CDR3 is CASSYTTRSEQFF. As DNA, the CDR3 is TGTGCCAGCAGTTACACGACTCGCTCTGAGCAGTTCTTC.

This chain connects TRBV6-5 to TRBJ2-7; D is undetermined. The CDR3 consists of 12 residues. Germline V CDR1 and CDR2: MNHEY, SVGAGI. With 2 bases removed from V and 3 bases from J, the gap between germline ends came to 5 bases. CDR3 DNA: TGTGCCAGCAGTTACGCCGGCTACGAGCAGTACTTC. Protein sequence: CASSYAGYEQYF.

The chain couples TRBV10-3 to TRBJ2-1; 11 bases line up with TRBD2. V shed 0 bases, J shed 7 bases, and the junction held 5 bases outside the gene matches. Germline V CDR1 and CDR2: ENHRY, SYGVKD. The CDR3 covers 16 residues. The CDR3 sequence is CAISESVAGGLNEQFF. The CDR3 DNA sequence: TGTGCCATCAGTGAGTCTGTAGCGGGAGGGCTAAATGAGCAGTTCTTC.

The chain has TRBV19 and TRBJ1-2; D is unclear. Trimming shortened V by 1 base and J by 0 bases, and 6 bases separated the two germline ends. There are 14 residues in the CDR3. In germline, CDR1 is LNHDA, CDR2 SQIVND (reference sequence). CDR3: CASSIGLANYGYTF. The CDR3 nucleotides are TGTGCCAGTAGTATAGGGTTAGCTAACTATGGCTACACCTTC.

Only one count was recorded for this clone. V gene TRBV10-3 combines with J gene TRBJ2-7, with D possibly being TRBD2 (7 bases). The V end lost 5 bases, the J end lost 5 bases, and 10 bases lay between the germline ends. The CDR3 extends over 12 amino acids. Germline CDR1 and CDR2: ENHRY and SYGVKD. CDR3 bases: TGTGCCATCAGTCGGGGGGCAGACGAGCAGTACGTC. Residues: CAISRGADEQYV.

This clone showed up just a few times. The chain joins TRBV5-1 to TRBJ1-4; possibly TRBD1 for D (6 bases). From germline, CDR1 is SGHRS and CDR2 YFSETQ. This CDR3 spans 16 amino acids. V shed 0 bases and J shed 5 bases, with 14 bases lying between them. CDR3: CASSLGAGVMNEKLFF. The CDR3 nucleotides read TGCGCCAGCAGCTTGGGGGCAGGGGTGATGAATGAAAAACTGTTTTTT.

The table lists this clone with a count of one. The V and J genes are TRBV6-1 and TRBJ2-5; D might be TRBD2 (5 bases). The CDR3 runs to 15 residues. Germline CDR1 MNHNS, CDR2 SASEGT. V lost 2 bases, J lost 1 base, and 11 bases lay in between. CDR3 region: CASSEHGLLQETQYF. The CDR3 bases are TGTGCCAGCAGTGAACACGGACTGCTCCAAGAGACCCAGTACTTC.

The V gene is TRBV4-2, the J gene TRBJ2-1; 7 positions agree with TRBD2. The V gene's germline CDR1 is LGHNA and CDR2 YNFKEQ. Trimming removed 2 bases from V and 2 bases from J; junction bases left unmatched: 12. This CDR3 has 18 amino acids. The CDR3 sequence: CASSQSSSGRLTYNEQFF. CDR3 DNA: TGTGCCAGCAGCCAAAGTTCGTCCGGGAGGCTTACCTACAATGAGCAGTTCTTC.

The genes are TRBV7-6 and TRBJ1-1; tentative D call: TRBD1 (6 bases). Germline V gene lookup returns CDR1 SGHVS and CDR2 FNYEAQ. CDR3 length equals 15 residues. The V gene lost 1 base and the J gene lost 2 bases, with 11 bases spanning the gap. CDR3 sequence reads: CASSLDPGVNTEAFF. DNA for the CDR3: TGTGCCAGCAGCTTAGACCCAGGGGTAAACACTGAAGCTTTCTTT.

This clone was seen once. V and J are TRBV6-2 or TRBV6-3 and TRBJ2-1; 10 bases fit TRBD1. V was pared by 1 base and J by 7 bases, with 13 bases of the junction left unmatched. The V gene's germline CDR1 is MNHEY and CDR2 SVGEGT. This CDR3 region has 18 residues. As DNA, the CDR3 is TGTGCCAGCAGTTACTGGTTTCTTGGGACAGGGGCCGGAAATGAGCAGTTCTTC. Translated: CASSYWFLGTGAGNEQFF.

The chain employs TRBV28 and TRBJ1-6, with D tentatively TRBD1 (6 bases). This CDR3 region has 16 residues. Germline CDR1 MDHEN, CDR2 SYDVKM. Trimming removed 3 bases from V and 2 bases from J, with 11 bases in between. The CDR3 reads CASSFGGPTYNSPLHF. CDR3 in DNA: TGTGCCAGCAGTTTCGGGGGGCCCACCTATAATTCACCCCTCCACTTT.

This clone has only one observation. For the CDR3, the DNA is TGTGCCAGCTCACCGGGACAGCGGCGATGGGACACTGAAGCTTTCTTT. Protein sequence: CASSPGQRRWDTEAFF. The rearrangement joins TRBV18 to TRBJ1-1; 7 bases align to TRBD1. The V gene's germline CDR1 is KGHSH and CDR2 LQKENI. The CDR3 has 16 residues. After removal of 3 bases from V and 3 bases from J, the junction contained 10 bases not matched to a gene.

The rearrangement uses TRBV5-4 and TRBJ1-4; 9 bases agree with TRBD1. The germline V gene encodes CDR1 SGHNT and CDR2 YYREEE (reference sequence). The CDR3 is 16 residues long. Trimming removed 0 bases from V and 4 bases from J; junction bases left unmatched: 4. CDR3 coding DNA: TGTGCCAGCAGCTTGGACAGGGGGCGGCATAATGAAAAACTGTTTTTT. Translation: CASSLDRGRHNEKLFF.

Comments on this clone: Other DNA variants within this sample encode the same CDR3. V is TRBV28 and J is TRBJ1-1, with D possibly matching TRBD1 (5 bases). Germline lookup yields CDR1 MDHEN and CDR2 SYDVKM. This CDR3 has 13 residues. V dropped 1 base and J dropped 4 bases, with 7 bases sitting between them. The CDR3 region has the DNA TGTGCCAGCAGTTTATCGGGGGGCACTGAAGCTTTCTTT. This codes for CASSLSGGTEAFF.